This is a list of T cell receptor beta chains from one sample in a study of T cells in Graves' hyperthyroidism and ophthalmopathy. TCRdb used MiXCR to reprocess the multiplex PCR reads, holding one entry per CDR3 protein. The sample lists 600,000 or so distinct CDR3 sequences, 15% to 20% occurring once. Sequenced: blood. These receptors all come from a woman in her 30s with Graves' hyperthyroidism. CDR3s include the opening cysteine and the closing phenylalanine or tryptophan. A D gene is named only where the DNA matches it firmly. Not all rows give a size; the values are once, few, many and, for expanded clones, a class.

abundance	d_gene	v_gene	len	j_gene	CDR3nt	CDR3aa
many	TRBD2	TRBV12-3/TRBV12-4	15	TRBJ2-7	TGTGCCAGCAGTTTAGACGGCGGGAGGGCAGGGGAGCAGTACTTC	CASSLDGGRAGEQYF
NA	TRBD2	TRBV28	14	TRBJ2-7	TGTGCCAGCAACCCAGCGGGAACCCGGTACGAGCAGTACTTC	CASNPAGTRYEQYF
NA	TRBD1	TRBV7-2	14	TRBJ2-7	TGTGCCAGCAGCTTAGAGACAGGGCTCTACGAGCAGTACTTC	CASSLETGLYEQYF
many	NA	TRBV7-7	15	TRBJ1-1	TGTGCTAGCAGCCGAAAGGGGCCGGATAGGGAGGGAGCTTTCTTT	CASSRKGPDREGAFF
NA	TRBD2	TRBV4-1	16	TRBJ2-7	TGCGCCAGCAGCCAAGATAGCGGGAGGAATTCGGGCGAGCAGTACTTC	CASSQDSGRNSGEQYF
many	TRBD2	TRBV12-3/TRBV12-4	13	TRBJ2-7	TGTGCCAGCAGCGGGACTAGCGGGACCGAGCAGTACTTC	CASSGTSGTEQYF
many	NA	TRBV6-6	15	TRBJ2-3	TGTGCCAGCAGTTACACCGGGAGAGGCGCAGATACGCAGTATTTT	CASSYTGRGADTQYF
many	TRBD2	TRBV6-1	19	TRBJ2-3	TGTGCCAGCAGCCTGACTAGCGGGAGGGCCTTGGATGGCACAGATACGCAGTATTTT	CASSLTSGRALDGTDTQYF
NA	NA	TRBV20-1	16	TRBJ2-3	TGCAGTGCTAGAGATTCTAGGCGGGGGCGCACAGATACGCAGTATTTT	CSARDSRRGRTDTQYF
few	NA	TRBV6-2/TRBV6-3	14	TRBJ1-2	TGTGCCAGCAGGCCCTCAACCGACCCGTATGGCTACACCTTC	CASRPSTDPYGYTF
NA	TRBD2	TRBV5-6	14	TRBJ2-5	TGTGCCAGCAGCTTGCCGGGACTAGCGGAGCCCAAGTACTTC	CASSLPGLAEPKYF
many	NA	TRBV28	11	TRBJ1-2	TGTGCCAGCAGACACAGGTCGAGCTACACCTTC	CASRHRSSYTF
many	NA	TRBV7-2	15	TRBJ2-7	TGTGCCAGCAGCTCGAACGGCGGAGGGGCTCTCGAGCAGTACTTC	CASSSNGGGALEQYF
many	TRBD1	TRBV20-1	15	TRBJ2-7	TGCAGTGCTAAGTTCCCGGGACAGGGATCCTACGAGCAGTACTTC	CSAKFPGQGSYEQYF
many	TRBD1	TRBV5-5	15	TRBJ2-7	TGTGCCAGCAGCCTGGACAGGGGCTCATCCTACGAGCAGTACTTC	CASSLDRGSSYEQYF
many	TRBD1	TRBV6-1	16	TRBJ2-4	TGTGCCAGCAGTCCTGGACAGGGGGCGGCCAAAAACATTCAGTACTTC	CASSPGQGAAKNIQYF
few	NA	TRBV27	13	TRBJ2-7	TGTGCCAGCGGCCCCGGGAGCTCCTACGAGCAGTACTTC	CASGPGSSYEQYF
few	NA	TRBV6-1	20	TRBJ2-4	TGTGCCAGCAGTGGGGATTGGACAGTGGTATCCCTGCGAGATGGTTACATTCAGTACTTC	CASSGDWTVVSLRDGYIQYF
few	TRBD2	TRBV5-1	17	TRBJ2-3	TGCGCCAGCAGCTTGAGTGGGACTAGCGGTAGCACAGATACGCAGTATTTT	CASSLSGTSGSTDTQYF
once	NA	TRBV4-1	16	TRBJ2-7	TGCGCCAGCAGCCAAGAAGGGCCCGGGAGTTCCTACGAGCAGTACTTC	CASSQEGPGSSYEQYF
many	TRBD1	TRBV7-3	16	TRBJ1-6	TGTGCCAGCAGCCTGGCTGACAGGGCTTATAATTCACCCCTCCACTTT	CASSLADRAYNSPLHF
few	TRBD1	TRBV3-1	14	TRBJ2-4	TGTGCCAGCAGCCTTCGGACAGGCAAAAACATTCAGTACTTC	CASSLRTGKNIQYF
many	NA	TRBV28	15	TRBJ2-6	TGTGCCAGCAGCCCCGGAGACTCTGGGGCCAACGTCCTGACTTTC	CASSPGDSGANVLTF